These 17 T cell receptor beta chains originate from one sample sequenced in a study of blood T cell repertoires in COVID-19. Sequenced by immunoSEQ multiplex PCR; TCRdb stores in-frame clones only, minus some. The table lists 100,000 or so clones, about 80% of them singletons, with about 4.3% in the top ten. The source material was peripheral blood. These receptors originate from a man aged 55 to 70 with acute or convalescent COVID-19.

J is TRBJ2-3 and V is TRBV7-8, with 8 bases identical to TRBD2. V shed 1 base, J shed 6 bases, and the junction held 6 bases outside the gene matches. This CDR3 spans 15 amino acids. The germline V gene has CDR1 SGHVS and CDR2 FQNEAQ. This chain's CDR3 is CASSLGVAGSDTQYF. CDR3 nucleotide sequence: TGTGCCAGCAGCTTAGGGGTAGCGGGATCCGATACGCAGTATTTT.

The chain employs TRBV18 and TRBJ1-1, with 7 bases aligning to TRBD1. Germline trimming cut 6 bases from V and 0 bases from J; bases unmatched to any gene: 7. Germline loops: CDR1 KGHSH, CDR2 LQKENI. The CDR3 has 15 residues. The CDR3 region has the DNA TGTGCCAGCTCTCGAGACAGGGAGATGAACACTGAAGCTTTCTTT. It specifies CASSRDREMNTEAFF.

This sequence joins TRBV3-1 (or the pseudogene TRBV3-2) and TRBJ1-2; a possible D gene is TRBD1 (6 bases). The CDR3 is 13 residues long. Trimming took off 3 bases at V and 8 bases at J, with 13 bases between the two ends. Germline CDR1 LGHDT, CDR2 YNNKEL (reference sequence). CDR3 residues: CASSQETQGGYTF. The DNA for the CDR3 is TGTGCCAGCAGCCAGGAAACGCAGGGGGGCTACACCTTC.

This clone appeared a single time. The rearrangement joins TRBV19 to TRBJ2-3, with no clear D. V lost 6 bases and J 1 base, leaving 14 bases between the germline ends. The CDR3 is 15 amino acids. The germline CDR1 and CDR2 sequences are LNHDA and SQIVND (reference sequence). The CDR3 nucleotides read TGTGCCAGTAGCATCGCCCTTCTAGGCACAGATACGCAGTATTTT. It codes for CASSIALLGTDTQYF.

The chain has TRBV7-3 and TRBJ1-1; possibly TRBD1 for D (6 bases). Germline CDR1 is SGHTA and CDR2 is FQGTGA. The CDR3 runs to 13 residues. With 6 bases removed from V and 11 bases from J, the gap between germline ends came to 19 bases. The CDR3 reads CASSFDYRASAFF. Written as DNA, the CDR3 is TGTGCCAGCAGTTTCGACTACAGGGCTTCGGCTTTCTTT.

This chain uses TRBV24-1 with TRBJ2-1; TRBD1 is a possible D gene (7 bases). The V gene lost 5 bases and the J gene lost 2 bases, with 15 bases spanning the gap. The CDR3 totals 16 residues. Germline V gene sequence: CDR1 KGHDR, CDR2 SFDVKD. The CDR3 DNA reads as TGTGCCACCAGTGGGGTTCAGGGGGGCGCCTACAATGAGCAGTTCTTC. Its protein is CATSGVQGGAYNEQFF.

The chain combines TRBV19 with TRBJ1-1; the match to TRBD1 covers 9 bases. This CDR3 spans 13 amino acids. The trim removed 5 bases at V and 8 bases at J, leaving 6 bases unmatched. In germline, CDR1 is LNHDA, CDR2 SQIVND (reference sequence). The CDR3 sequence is CASSRDRGREAFF. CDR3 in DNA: TGTGCCAGTAGTCGAGACAGGGGGAGGGAAGCTTTCTTT.

The CDR3 region has the DNA TGTGCCAGCAGTCCTCCGACAAGTGTGGGAGTCAACTATGGCTACACCTTC. Its translation: CASSPPTSVGVNYGYTF. The chain employs TRBV28 and TRBJ1-2; D call uncertain. CDR3 length equals 17 residues. The V and J ends lost 5 bases and 2 bases respectively, with 21 bases between them. Germline CDR1 and CDR2: MDHEN and SYDVKM.

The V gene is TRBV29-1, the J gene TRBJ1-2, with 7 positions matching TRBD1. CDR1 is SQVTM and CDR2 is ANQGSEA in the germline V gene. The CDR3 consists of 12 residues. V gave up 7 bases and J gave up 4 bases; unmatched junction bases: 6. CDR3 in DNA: TGCAGCGGTTGGACAGGCGGCTATGGCTACACCTTC. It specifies CSGWTGGYGYTF.

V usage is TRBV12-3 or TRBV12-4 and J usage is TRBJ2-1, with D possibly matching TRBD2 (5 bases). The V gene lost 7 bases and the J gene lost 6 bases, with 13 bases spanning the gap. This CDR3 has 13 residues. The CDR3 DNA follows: TGTGCCAGCACCGGTCATCGGGGCAATGAGCAGTTCTTC. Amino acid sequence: CASTGHRGNEQFF.

CDR3 in amino acids: CAWSHPGGQAFF. CDR3 nucleotides: TGTGCCTGGAGTCATCCGGGGGGGCAAGCTTTCTTT. This chain joins TRBV30 and TRBJ1-1; possible D gene TRBD1, 6 bases. The CDR3 sequence is 12 residues long. The germline V gene encodes CDR1 GTSNPN and CDR2 SVGIG (reference sequence). Trimming pared 2 bases from V and 9 bases from J, leaving 13 bases between.

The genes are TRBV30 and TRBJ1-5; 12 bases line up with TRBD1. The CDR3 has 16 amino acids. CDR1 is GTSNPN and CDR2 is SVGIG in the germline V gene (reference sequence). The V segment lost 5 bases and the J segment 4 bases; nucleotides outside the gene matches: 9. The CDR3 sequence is CAWSGTGGGWNQPQHF. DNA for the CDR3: TGTGCCTGGTCCGGGACAGGGGGCGGCTGGAATCAGCCCCAGCATTTT.

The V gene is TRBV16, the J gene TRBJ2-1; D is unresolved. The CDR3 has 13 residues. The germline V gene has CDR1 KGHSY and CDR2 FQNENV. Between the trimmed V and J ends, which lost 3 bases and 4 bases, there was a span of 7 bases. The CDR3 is CASSQGNYNEQFF. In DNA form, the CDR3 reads TGTGCCAGCAGCCAGGGCAATTACAATGAGCAGTTCTTC. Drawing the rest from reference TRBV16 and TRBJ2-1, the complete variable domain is GEEVAQTPKHLVRGEGQKAKLYCAPIKGHSYVFWYQQVLKNEFKFLISFQNENVFDETGMPKERFSAKCLPNSPCSLEIQATKLEDSAVYFCASSQGNYNEQFFGPGTRLTVL.

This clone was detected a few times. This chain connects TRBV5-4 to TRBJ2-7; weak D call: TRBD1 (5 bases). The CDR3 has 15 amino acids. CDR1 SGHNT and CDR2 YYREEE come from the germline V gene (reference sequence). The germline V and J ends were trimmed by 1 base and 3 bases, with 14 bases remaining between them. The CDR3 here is CASSLSYDSVYEQYF. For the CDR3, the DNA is TGTGCCAGCAGCTTGTCCTACGACAGTGTCTACGAGCAGTACTTC. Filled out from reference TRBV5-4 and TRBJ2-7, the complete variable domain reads ETGVTQSPTHLIKTRGQQVTLRCSSQSGHNTVSWYQQALGQGPQFIFQYYREEENGRGNFPPRFSGLQFPNYSSELNVNALELDDSALYLCASSLSYDSVYEQYFGPGTRLTVT.

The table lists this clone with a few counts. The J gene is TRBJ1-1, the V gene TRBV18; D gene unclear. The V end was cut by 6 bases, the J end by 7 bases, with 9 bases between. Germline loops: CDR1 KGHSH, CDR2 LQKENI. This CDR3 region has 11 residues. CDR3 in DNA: TGTGCCAGCTCCCCCAAGCTTGAAGCTTTCTTT. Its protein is CASSPKLEAFF.

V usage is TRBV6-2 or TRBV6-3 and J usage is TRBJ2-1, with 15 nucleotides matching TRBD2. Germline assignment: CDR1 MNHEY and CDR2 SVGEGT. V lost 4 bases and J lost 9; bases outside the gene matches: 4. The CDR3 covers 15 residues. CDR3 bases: TGTGCCAGCAGTTGGGGACTAGCGGGAGGTGTTGAGCAGTTCTTC. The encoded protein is CASSWGLAGGVEQFF.

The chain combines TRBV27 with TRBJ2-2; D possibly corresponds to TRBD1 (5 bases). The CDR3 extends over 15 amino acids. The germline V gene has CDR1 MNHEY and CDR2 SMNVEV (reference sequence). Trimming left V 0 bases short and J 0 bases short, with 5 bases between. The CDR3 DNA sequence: TGTGCCAGCAGTTTATCAGGGGCGAACACCGGGGAGCTGTTTTTT. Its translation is CASSLSGANTGELFF.